The T cell receptor (beta chain) described here comes from a study of beta chain features in type 1 diabetes. The investigators reverse transcribed all of the isolated RNA, so they sequenced expressed TCRB transcripts. TCRdb keeps only in-frame clones here, not all; method: immunoSEQ multiplex PCR. This sample has roughly 380,000 clones, with around a fifth found just once. This CDR3 has 14 amino acids. Germline V gene lookup returns CDR1 SGHRS and CDR2 YFSETQ. Deletions cut 2 bases from V and 3 bases from J, with 11 bases between. A single heparinised draw of approximately 100 mL on average was taken per donor.

The chain joins TRBV5-1 to TRBJ2-5; a weak D match, TRBD2 (6 bases). The sequence was obtained from a woman between 18 and 29 years old in good health. Sequenced input: naive CD4+ T cells from blood. The CDR3 DNA follows: TGCGCCAGCAGCTTTGGGACTCCAGAAGAGACCCAGTACTTC. Translation gives CASSFGTPEETQYF.